The subject of this entry is one T cell receptor beta chain. The antigen remains unidentified. The data are from a study of blood T cells in healthy people across ages. Background on the study: Capturing about one barcoded beta molecule per two T cells was achieved by template switching. General study results and limits: There was no known CMV status for donors, so expanded clonotype changes were possibly confounded.

Healthy Caucasian individuals from Russia aged about 6 to 90 were enrolled as donors. No fewer than 5.5 micrograms of total RNA were isolated from every sample. Using a J-beta primer mix together with a sample-barcoded 5' primer, a second PCR was run for about 6 to 12 cycles. TCRdb re-called the 5' RACE reads through MiXCR, storing one row per CDR3 protein. This sample has about a million distinct CDR3 sequences, with approximately 50% found just once. The length of the CDR3 is 14 residues. Germline V lookup: CDR1 MDHEN, CDR2 SYDVKM. V shed 6 bases, J shed 5 bases, and the junction held 7 bases outside the gene matches.

The chain couples TRBV28 to TRBJ1-2; 9 bases line up with TRBD1. Sequencing used blood. The sequence came from a woman aged 60-70 years in good health. Here the CDR3 reads CASRLIGTGYGYTF. The CDR3 DNA follows: TGTGCCAGCAGATTAATCGGGACAGGGTATGGCTACACCTTC.